This T cell receptor (beta chain) was obtained from a study of cytomegalovirus exposure and HLA in healthy donors. Study-wide results and caveats: The authors enumerated some 170 TCR beta chains as linked to cytomegalovirus. Confirmation in vitro established that a few CMV-associated chains were specific for CMV antigens. According to an earlier analysis, most TCR beta V segments yielded productive rearrangements about 90% or about 30% of the time.

13 Jbeta primers and 60 Vbeta primers were used for the PCR. Libraries were prepared by immunoSEQ multiplex PCR; TCRdb keeps only in-frame clonotypes and omits some of them. The profile shows some 100,000 clones, around four fifths of them singletons. Trimming took 4 bases from V and 13 from J, leaving 16 bases between them. Germline CDR1 MNHEY, CDR2 SMNVEV (reference sequence). CDR3 length: 12 amino acids. Comments on this clone: Its specificity is not known.

It was healthy bone marrow donors who served as donors. Sequences were obtained from PBMCs. The sequence was obtained from a man aged 40-55 years in good health and CMV-seronegative. This chain connects TRBV27 to TRBJ1-1, with D perhaps matching TRBD1 (5 bases). The CDR3 nucleotides read TGTGCCAGCAGTTGGGAGGGAGGGGAGATTTTCTTT. Translation: CASSWEGGEIFF.